This T cell receptor (beta chain) stems from a study of T cell clusters in autoimmune cytopenias. This clonotype is identified as medium-sized from frequency. The antigen is unknown. CDR1 is LNHDA and CDR2 is SQIVND in the germline V gene (reference sequence). The CDR3 contains 12 residues. TRB was amplified from approximately 250 ng of peripheral blood genomic DNA per sample. One tube held mixed TRB-A and TRB-B primer pools for touch-down PCR. TCRdb reanalyzed the multiplex PCR reads and collapses them to one entry per CDR3 protein, without DNA. The sample totals 6,000 to 8,500 distinct CDR3 sequences. Study findings and constraints: Compared with active autoimmune hepatitis patients, healthy donors showed 2.5 to 3-fold more exclusive TRB clusters. Physiological T cell clusters of healthy donors were apparently absent in primary autoimmune cytopenia patients. No cluster-lack signature appeared between secondary cytopenia and chronic lymphocytic leukemia patients, apparently due to lymphoma masking.

The chain employs TRBV19 and TRBJ1-1; lacking DNA, the TRBD1 call made by TCRdb goes unchecked. This receptor was taken from a human donor with an autoimmune cytopenia or autoimmune hepatitis (not recorded which). Sequenced: peripheral blood. The CDR3 sequence: CADRGKNTEAFF.